This T cell receptor beta chain was recovered during a study of response to subunit inactivated influenza vaccine. This CDR3 has 15 residues. The junction had 8 bases not matched to a gene; V was cut back by 3 bases and J by 6 bases. The germline V gene encodes CDR1 DFQATT and CDR2 SNEGSKA (reference sequence). Of note for this clonotype: Its specificity is unknown.

TCRdb re-analysed the RT-PCR reads in MiXCR, keeping a single row per CDR3 protein. The sample records around 520,000 distinct CDR3 sequences, roughly 27% being singletons. The study, taken as a whole, reports: Authors suggested that a seasonal influenza vaccination recruits few new T cells each time.

Sample: CD4+ T cells sorted from PBMCs, taken 4 to 6 days after vaccination. The V call is TRBV20-1, the J call TRBJ1-6; 7 bases agree with TRBD1. This clonotype was obtained from a man aged 50 or older who received an inactivated influenza vaccine. CDR3 sequence (DNA): TGCAGTGCTAGTAAGCCGGGACAGCTTAATTCACCCCTCCACTTT. This codes for CSASKPGQLNSPLHF.